A selection of T cell receptor beta chains follows, all from one sample in a study of Japanese encephalitis immunity and Zika vaccine responses. One entry per CDR3 protein results from TCRdb running MiXCR on the 5' RACE reads. The sample lists under 400 distinct CDR3 sequences, 6.5% to 10% occurring once. The starting material was antigen-activated CD4+ T cells from blood, cultured, obtained during a Zika inactivated vaccine study. The receptor source for this set is an adult woman who received an inactivated Zika virus vaccine. Both conserved end residues are part of each CDR3. Fields, in order: V gene, D gene, clone size, J gene, CDR3 DNA, CDR3 protein. The D gene is left open where the match is weak. Clone size is given as once, few, many or a size class.

TRBV27	TRBD1	large	TRBJ1-2	TGTGCCAGCAGTTCTCATTCGACAGGGGGCGTTAGTGGCTACACCTTC	CASSSHSTGGVSGYTF
TRBV18	TRBD1	many	TRBJ1-1	TGTGCCAGCTTAACAGGGGGAGGCACTGAAGCTTTCTTT	CASLTGGGTEAFF
TRBV6-6	.	hyperexpanded	TRBJ2-7	TGTGCCAGCAGTATCCGGGACTTGTCCTACGAGCAGTACTTC	CASSIRDLSYEQYF
TRBV28	TRBD1	large	TRBJ2-1	TGTGCCAGCACCTCATCCCCGGGACAGGGGTTCTTC	CASTSSPGQGFF
TRBV6-2/TRBV6-3	.	large	TRBJ2-4	TGTGCCAGCGGGGGGATCGGGAACATTCAGTACTTC	CASGGIGNIQYF
TRBV2	TRBD2	large	TRBJ2-3	TGTGCCAGCAATGTCCGGGAGGCGATTGATACGCAGTATTTT	CASNVREAIDTQYF
TRBV6-4	.	few	TRBJ1-2	TGTGCCAGCAGTGCAGGGGTAGAGGGCTACACCTTC	CASSAGVEGYTF
TRBV5-4	.	large	TRBJ1-4	TGTGCCAGCAGCCCCGGACAGCAGAATGAAAAACTGTTTTTT	CASSPGQQNEKLFF
TRBV7-2	.	large	TRBJ2-7	TGTGCCAGCAGCGCCGGACTAACCTTGGGGTACGAGCAGTACTTC	CASSAGLTLGYEQYF
TRBV20-1	.	medium-sized	TRBJ1-5	TGCAGTGCTTCGGACACCCGTTATAGCAATCAGCCCCAGCATTTT	CSASDTRYSNQPQHF
TRBV24-1	TRBD2	medium-sized	TRBJ2-1	TGTGCCACCAGTGCGGCCCACGGACTAGCGGGAGGTGAGCAGTTCTTC	CATSAAHGLAGGEQFF
TRBV4-3	TRBD2	medium-sized	TRBJ2-1	TGCGCCAGCAGCGAACTAGCGGGGGGGCTGTACAATGAGCAGTTCTTC	CASSELAGGLYNEQFF
TRBV28	TRBD2	large	TRBJ2-2	TGTGCCAGCACCGCGGGGAGGGATGACGGGGAGCTGTTTTTT	CASTAGRDDGELFF
TRBV4-3	.	hyperexpanded	TRBJ2-6	TGCGCCAGCAGCCAAACAGGGTCCGGGGCCAACGTCCTGACTTTC	CASSQTGSGANVLTF
TRBV20-1	.	medium-sized	TRBJ2-2	TGCAGTGCACTACCGACGGGGGCCCGCGACACCGGGGAGCTGTTTTTT	CSALPTGARDTGELFF
TRBV28	TRBD1	medium-sized	TRBJ1-1	TGTGCCAGCAATGGGTCGGGACAGGGGGCCGCTGAAGCTTTCTTT	CASNGSGQGAAEAFF
TRBV4-3	TRBD1	many	TRBJ1-2	TGCGCCAGCAGCCAGGCGGGACAGGGGGCCTATGGCTACACCTTC	CASSQAGQGAYGYTF
TRBV20-1	.	large	TRBJ2-4	TGCAGTGCTAGAAGGGCAGTCTCCGGAAACATTCAGTACTTC	CSARRAVSGNIQYF
TRBV20-1	TRBD2	large	TRBJ2-7	TGCAGTGCCAGGAGCGGGGGCAGGTCCTACGAGCAGTACTTC	CSARSGGRSYEQYF
TRBV2	TRBD2	large	TRBJ2-3	TGTGCCAGCAGTGGTCGGGACTATTCAGATACGCAGTATTTT	CASSGRDYSDTQYF
TRBV6-1	TRBD2	many	TRBJ2-7	TGTGCCAGCAGTGGGCTAGCGGGGGGAACCTACGAGCAGTACTTC	CASSGLAGGTYEQYF
TRBV6-2/TRBV6-3	.	large	TRBJ2-3	TGTGCCAGCAGTTACAATCTAGCCTCCGATACGCAGTATTTT	CASSYNLASDTQYF
TRBV20-1	.	many	TRBJ2-7	TGCAGTGCTAGAGGGTTTCGGCACGAGCAGTACTTC	CSARGFRHEQYF
TRBV27	.	large	TRBJ1-1	TGTGCCAGCAGTTTTTCTCGAGGTGTTGGAGGATCTGAAGCTTTCTTT	CASSFSRGVGGSEAFF
TRBV2	.	medium-sized	TRBJ2-3	TGTGCCAGCAATGGGCGGGGTAGCACAGATACGCAGTATTTT	CASNGRGSTDTQYF
TRBV2	TRBD2	medium-sized	TRBJ2-3	TGTGCCAGCAGTGAGCGGCGGGGGGCGGATACGCAGTATTTT	CASSERRGADTQYF
TRBV19	.	medium-sized	TRBJ2-7	TGTGCCAGTAGACGGGACACAGGATATTACGAGCAGTACTTC	CASRRDTGYYEQYF
TRBV12-3/TRBV12-4	.	medium-sized	TRBJ1-6	TGTGCCAGCAGTTTCCAGGATTCACCCCTCCACTTT	CASSFQDSPLHF
TRBV20-1	.	medium-sized	TRBJ1-4	TGCAGTGCAATACTTCCAACTAATGAAAAACTGTTTTTT	CSAILPTNEKLFF
TRBV6-2/TRBV6-3	.	medium-sized	TRBJ1-1	TGTGCCAGCACTGGCAGACTCCAAGCTTTCTTT	CASTGRLQAFF
TRBV28	.	medium-sized	TRBJ1-2	TGTGCCACCACGCCGCCCGGAGAGGCTGGAAACTATGGCTACACCTTC	CATTPPGEAGNYGYTF
TRBV5-6	.	medium-sized	TRBJ1-1	TGTGCCAGCAGCTTGGACAGGGACACTGAAGCTTTCTTT	CASSLDRDTEAFF